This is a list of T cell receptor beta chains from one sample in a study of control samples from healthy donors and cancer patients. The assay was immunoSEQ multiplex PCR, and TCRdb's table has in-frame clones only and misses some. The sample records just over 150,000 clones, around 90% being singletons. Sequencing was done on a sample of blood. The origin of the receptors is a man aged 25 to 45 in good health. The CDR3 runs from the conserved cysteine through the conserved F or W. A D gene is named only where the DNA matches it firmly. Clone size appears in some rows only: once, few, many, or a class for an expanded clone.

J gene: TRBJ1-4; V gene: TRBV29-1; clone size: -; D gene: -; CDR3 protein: CSVVAEKLFF; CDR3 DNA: TGCAGCGTTGTCGCTGAAAAACTGTTTTTT
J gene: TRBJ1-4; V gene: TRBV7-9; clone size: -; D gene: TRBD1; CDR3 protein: CAFTGAEKLFF; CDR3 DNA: TGTGCTTTCACAGGGGCCGAAAAACTGTTTTTT
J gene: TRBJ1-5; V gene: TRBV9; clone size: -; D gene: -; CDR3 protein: CASSATPDSNQPQHF; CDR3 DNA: TGTGCCAGCAGCGCAACACCTGATAGCAATCAGCCCCAGCATTTT
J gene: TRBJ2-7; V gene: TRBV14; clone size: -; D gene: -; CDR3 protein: CASSQQFAQYF; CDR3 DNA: TGTGCCAGCAGCCAACAGTTCGCGCAGTACTTC
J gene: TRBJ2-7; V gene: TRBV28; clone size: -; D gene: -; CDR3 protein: CASSPPGTSPYEQYF; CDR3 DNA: TGTGCCAGCAGTCCCCCAGGGACAAGTCCATACGAGCAGTACTTC
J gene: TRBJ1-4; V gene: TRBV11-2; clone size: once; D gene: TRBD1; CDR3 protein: CASSFPGTVEKLFF; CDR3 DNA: TGTGCCAGCAGCTTCCCCGGGACAGTCGAAAAACTGTTTTTT
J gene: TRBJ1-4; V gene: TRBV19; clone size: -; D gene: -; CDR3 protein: CASSNEKLFF; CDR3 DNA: TGTGCCAGTAGCAATGAAAAACTGTTTTTT
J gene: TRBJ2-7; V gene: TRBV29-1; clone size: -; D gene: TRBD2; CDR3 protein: CSVQLAGEVGEQYF; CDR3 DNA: TGCAGCGTCCAATTAGCGGGAGAAGTGGGTGAGCAGTACTTC
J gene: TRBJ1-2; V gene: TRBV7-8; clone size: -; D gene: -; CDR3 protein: CASSLQGGQPTYGYTF; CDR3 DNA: TGTGCCAGCAGCTTGCAAGGAGGGCAGCCCACCTATGGCTACACCTTC
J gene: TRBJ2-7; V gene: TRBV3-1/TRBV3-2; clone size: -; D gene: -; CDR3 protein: CASSGGRSQYF; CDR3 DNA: TGTGCCAGCTCAGGGGGGCGGTCCCAGTACTTC
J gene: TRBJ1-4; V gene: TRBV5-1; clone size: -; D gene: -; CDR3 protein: CASSLEAANEKLFF; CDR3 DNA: TGCGCCAGCAGCTTGGAGGCAGCGAATGAAAAACTGTTTTTT
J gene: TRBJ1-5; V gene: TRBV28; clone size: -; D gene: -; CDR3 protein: CASSLGRGLTINQPQHF; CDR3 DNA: TGTGCCAGCAGTCTAGGGAGGGGACTCACGATCAATCAGCCCCAGCATTTT
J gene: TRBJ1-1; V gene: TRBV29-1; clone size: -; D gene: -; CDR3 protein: CSVVGNTEAFF; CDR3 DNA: TGCAGCGTTGTAGGGAACACTGAAGCTTTCTTT
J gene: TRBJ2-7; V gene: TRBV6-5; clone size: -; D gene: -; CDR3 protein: CASRPRVGDEQYF; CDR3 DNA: TGTGCCAGCAGGCCTAGGGTGGGGGACGAGCAGTACTTC
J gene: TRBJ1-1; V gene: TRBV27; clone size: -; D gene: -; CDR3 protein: CASSFRTNTEAFF; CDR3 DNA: TGTGCCAGCAGTTTCCGGACCAACACTGAAGCTTTCTTT
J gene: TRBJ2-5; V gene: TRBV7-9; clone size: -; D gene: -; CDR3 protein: CASSLPMYQETQYF; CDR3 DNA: TGTGCCAGCAGCTTACCGATGTACCAAGAGACCCAGTACTTC
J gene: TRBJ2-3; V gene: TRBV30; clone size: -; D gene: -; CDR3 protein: CAWTYMGTQYF; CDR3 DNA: TGTGCCTGGACCTACATGGGGACGCAGTATTTT
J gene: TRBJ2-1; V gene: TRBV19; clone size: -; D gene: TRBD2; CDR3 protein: CASSVKRGLGHYNEQFF; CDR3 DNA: TGTGCCAGTAGTGTAAAGAGGGGACTAGGACACTACAATGAGCAGTTCTTC
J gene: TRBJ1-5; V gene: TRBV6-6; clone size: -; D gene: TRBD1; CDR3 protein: CASSSGTGINNQPQHF; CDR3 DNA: TGTGCCAGCAGTTCCGGGACAGGAATAAACAATCAGCCCCAGCATTTT
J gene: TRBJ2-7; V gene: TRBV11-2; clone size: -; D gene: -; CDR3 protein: CASSAQQVPSGEQYF; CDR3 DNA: TGTGCCAGCAGCGCCCAACAGGTCCCCTCCGGCGAGCAGTACTTC
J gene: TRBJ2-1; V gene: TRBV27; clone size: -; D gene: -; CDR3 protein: CASRSGGGAYNEQFF; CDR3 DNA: TGTGCCAGCAGGTCCGGGGGCGGGGCCTACAATGAGCAGTTCTTC
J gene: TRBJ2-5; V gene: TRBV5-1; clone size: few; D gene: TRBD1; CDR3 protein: CASSIDRGPGETQYF; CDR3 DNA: TGCGCCAGCAGCATCGACAGGGGGCCAGGGGAGACCCAGTACTTC
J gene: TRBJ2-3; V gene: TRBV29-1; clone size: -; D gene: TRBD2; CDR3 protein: CSVRSAGGYTDTQYF; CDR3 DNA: TGCAGCGTTCGGTCCGCGGGAGGGTACACAGATACGCAGTATTTT
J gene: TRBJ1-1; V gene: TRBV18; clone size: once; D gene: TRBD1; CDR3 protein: CASSPLTGGMKNTEAFF; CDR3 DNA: TGTGCCAGCTCACCATTGACAGGGGGTATGAAGAACACTGAAGCTTTCTTT
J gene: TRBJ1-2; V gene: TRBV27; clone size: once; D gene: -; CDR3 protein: CASSSSGFYGYTF; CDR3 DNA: TGTGCCAGCAGTTCATCAGGGTTCTATGGCTACACCTTC
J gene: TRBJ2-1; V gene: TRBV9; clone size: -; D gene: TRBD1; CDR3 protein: CASSVPGGNEQFF; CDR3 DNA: TGTGCCAGCAGCGTACCAGGGGGCAATGAGCAGTTCTTC
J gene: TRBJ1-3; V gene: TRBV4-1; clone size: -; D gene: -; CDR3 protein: CASSQELTGSTGNTIYF; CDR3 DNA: TGCGCCAGCAGCCAGGAACTCACGGGAAGTACTGGAAACACCATATATTTT
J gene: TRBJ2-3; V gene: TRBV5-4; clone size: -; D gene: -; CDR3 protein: CASSANPDSNTDTQYF; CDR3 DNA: TGTGCCAGCAGCGCAAACCCGGACAGTAACACAGATACGCAGTATTTT
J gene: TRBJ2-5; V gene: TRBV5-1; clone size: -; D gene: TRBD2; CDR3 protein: CASSPAGDQETQYF; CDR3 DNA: TGCGCCAGCAGCCCAGCGGGGGACCAAGAGACCCAGTACTTC
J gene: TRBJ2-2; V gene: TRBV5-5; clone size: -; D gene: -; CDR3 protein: CASTFGNLNTGELFF; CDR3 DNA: TGTGCCAGCACCTTTGGGAACCTGAACACCGGGGAGCTGTTTTTT
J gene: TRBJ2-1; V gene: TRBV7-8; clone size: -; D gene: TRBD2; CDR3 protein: CASSGGPVFSEQFF; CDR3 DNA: TGTGCCAGCTCGGGGGGGCCGGTATTTTCTGAGCAGTTCTTC
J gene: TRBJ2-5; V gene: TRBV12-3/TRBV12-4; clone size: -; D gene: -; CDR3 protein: CASSLSLETQYF; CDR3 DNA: TGTGCCAGCAGTCTTTCGCTGGAGACCCAGTACTTC
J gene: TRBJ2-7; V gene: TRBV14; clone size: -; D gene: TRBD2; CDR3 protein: CASGTSGYEQYF; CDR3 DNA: TGTGCCAGCGGGACTAGCGGCTACGAGCAGTACTTC
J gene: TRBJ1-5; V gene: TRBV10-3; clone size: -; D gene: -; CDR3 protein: CAIRADNSNQPQHF; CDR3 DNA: TGTGCCATCAGGGCTGACAATAGCAATCAGCCCCAGCATTTT
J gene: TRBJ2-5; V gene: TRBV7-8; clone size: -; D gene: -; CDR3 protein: CASSGGAGSTETQYF; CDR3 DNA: TGTGCCAGCAGCGGCGGGGCGGGAAGCACGGAGACCCAGTACTTC
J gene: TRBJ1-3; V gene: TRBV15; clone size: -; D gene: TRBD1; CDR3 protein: CATSRDKGAGNTIYF; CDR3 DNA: TGTGCCACCAGCAGAGATAAGGGGGCGGGAAACACCATATATTTT
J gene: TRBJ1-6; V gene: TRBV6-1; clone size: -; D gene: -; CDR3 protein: CASSEAPQGYNSPLHF; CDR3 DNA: TGTGCCAGCAGTGAAGCGCCACAGGGCTATAATTCACCCCTCCACTTT
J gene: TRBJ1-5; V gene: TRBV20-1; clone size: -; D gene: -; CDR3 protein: CSAKGNQPQHF; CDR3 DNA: TGCAGTGCAAAAGGCAATCAGCCCCAGCATTTT
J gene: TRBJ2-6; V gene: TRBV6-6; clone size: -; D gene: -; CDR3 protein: CASKTAPGANVLTF; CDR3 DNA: TGTGCCAGCAAAACAGCCCCTGGGGCCAACGTCCTGACTTTC
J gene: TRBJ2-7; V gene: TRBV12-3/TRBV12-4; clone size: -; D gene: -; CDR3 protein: CASSLGKDYEQYF; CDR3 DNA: TGTGCCAGCAGTTTAGGGAAGGACTACGAGCAGTACTTC
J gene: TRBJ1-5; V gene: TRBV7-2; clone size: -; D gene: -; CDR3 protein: CASSLDQGVQPQHF; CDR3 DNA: TGTGCCAGCAGCTTAGACCAGGGTGTTCAGCCCCAGCATTTT
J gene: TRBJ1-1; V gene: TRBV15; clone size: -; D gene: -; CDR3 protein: CATSRDLGRDTEAFF; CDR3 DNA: TGTGCCACCAGCAGAGATCTAGGCAGGGACACTGAAGCTTTCTTT
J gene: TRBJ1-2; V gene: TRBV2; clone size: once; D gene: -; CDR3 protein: CASSEALQGFHGYTF; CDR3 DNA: TGTGCCAGCAGTGAAGCGCTGCAGGGATTTCATGGCTACACCTTC
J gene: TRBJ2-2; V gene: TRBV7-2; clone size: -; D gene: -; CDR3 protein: CASSLGASRPGELFF; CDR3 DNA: TGTGCCAGCAGCTTAGGGGCGAGTCGACCCGGGGAGCTGTTTTTT
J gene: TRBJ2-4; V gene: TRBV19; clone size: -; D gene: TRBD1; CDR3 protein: CASSIVGTGAKNIQYF; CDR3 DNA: TGTGCCAGTAGTATAGTTGGGACAGGGGCCAAAAACATTCAGTACTTC
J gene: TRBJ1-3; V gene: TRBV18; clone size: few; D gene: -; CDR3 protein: CASSPPRRSQGNTIYF; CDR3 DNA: TGTGCCAGCTCACCACCGAGGAGAAGCCAAGGAAACACCATATATTTT